This T cell receptor (beta chain) was documented in a study of cytomegalovirus exposure and HLA in healthy donors. Study-wide results and limits: Across donors, most TCRs were seen rarely, yet some public ones were widespread. In a later analysis, parvovirus B19, influenza, CMV and Epstein-Barr virus appeared linked to several top co-occurrence clusters. Within a later analysis, the majority of CMV-associated TCR beta chains appeared HLA-restricted.

Germline V gene lookup returns CDR1 GTSNPN and CDR2 SVGIG (reference sequence). Losses at the gene ends were 8 bases for V and 6 bases for J; bases not matched to a gene: 13. This CDR3 has 15 residues. A remark on this clone: Its cognate antigen is unknown.

Researchers ran the PCR with 60 Vbeta and 13 Jbeta primers. TCRdb's copy holds only in-frame clones and misses some; the assay was immunoSEQ multiplex PCR. The sample holds some 99,000 clones, 81% seen once. What was sequenced was PBMCs. This clonotype was sampled from a woman aged 25 to 39 in good health and CMV-seronegative. This chain links TRBV30 with TRBJ2-2; TRBD1 matches at 9 bases. The CDR3 protein is CARGRTGARAGELFF. The CDR3, as DNA: TGTGCCCGGGGGAGGACAGGGGCGAGGGCCGGGGAGCTGTTTTTT. Complete variable domain (other parts from reference TRBV30 and TRBJ2-2): SQTIHQWPATLVQPVGSPLSLECTVEGTSNPNLYWYRQAAGRGLQLLFYSVGIGQISSEVPQNLSASRPQDRQFILSSKKLLLSDSGFYLCARGRTGARAGELFFGEGSRLTVL.